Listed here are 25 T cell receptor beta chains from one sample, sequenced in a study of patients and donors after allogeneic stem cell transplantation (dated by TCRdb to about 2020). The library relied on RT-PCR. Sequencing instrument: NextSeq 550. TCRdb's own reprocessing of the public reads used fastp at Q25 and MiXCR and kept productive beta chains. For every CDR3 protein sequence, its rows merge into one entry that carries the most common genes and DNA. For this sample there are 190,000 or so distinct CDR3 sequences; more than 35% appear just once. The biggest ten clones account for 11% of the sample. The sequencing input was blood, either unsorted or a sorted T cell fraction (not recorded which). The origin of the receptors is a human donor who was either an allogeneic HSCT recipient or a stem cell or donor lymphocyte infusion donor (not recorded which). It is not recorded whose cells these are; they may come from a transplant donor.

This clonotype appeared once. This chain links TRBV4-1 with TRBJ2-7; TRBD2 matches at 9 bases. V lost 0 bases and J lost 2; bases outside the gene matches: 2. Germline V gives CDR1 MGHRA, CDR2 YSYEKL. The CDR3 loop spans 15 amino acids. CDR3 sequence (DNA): TGCGCCAGCAGCCAAGAGAAGCGGGGGGCCTACGAGCAGTACTTC. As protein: CASSQEKRGAYEQYF.

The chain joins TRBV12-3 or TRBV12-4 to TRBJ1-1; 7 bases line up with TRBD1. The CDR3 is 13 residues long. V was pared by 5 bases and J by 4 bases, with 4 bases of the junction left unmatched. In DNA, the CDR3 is TGTGCCAGCAGTACCACAGGGGTCACTGAAGCTTTCTTT. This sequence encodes CASSTTGVTEAFF.

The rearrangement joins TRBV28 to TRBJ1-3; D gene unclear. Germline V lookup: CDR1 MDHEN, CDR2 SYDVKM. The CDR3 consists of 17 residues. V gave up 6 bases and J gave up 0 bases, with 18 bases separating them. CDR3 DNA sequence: TGTGCCAGCAGCGTGAACCCACCCCTTACCTCTGGAAACACCATATATTTT. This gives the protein CASSVNPPLTSGNTIYF.

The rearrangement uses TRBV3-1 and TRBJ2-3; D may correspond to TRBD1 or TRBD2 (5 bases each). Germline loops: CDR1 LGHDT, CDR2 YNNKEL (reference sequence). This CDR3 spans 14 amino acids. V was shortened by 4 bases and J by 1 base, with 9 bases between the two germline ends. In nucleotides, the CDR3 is TGTGCCAGCAGCCTCCGGGACGGCACAGATACGCAGTATTTT. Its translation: CASSLRDGTDTQYF.

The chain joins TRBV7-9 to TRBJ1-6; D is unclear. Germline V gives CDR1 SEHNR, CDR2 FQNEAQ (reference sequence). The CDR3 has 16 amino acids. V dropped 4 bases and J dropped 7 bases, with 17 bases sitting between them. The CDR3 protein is CASSSWTIPGNSPLHF. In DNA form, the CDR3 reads TGTGCCAGCAGCTCGTGGACCATTCCGGGAAATTCACCCCTCCACTTT. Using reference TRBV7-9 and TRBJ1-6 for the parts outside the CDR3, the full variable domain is DTGVSQNPRHKITKRGQNVTFRCDPISEHNRLYWYRQTLGQGPEFLTYFQNEAQLEKSRLLSDRFSAERPKGSFSTLEIQRTEQGDSAMYLCASSSWTIPGNSPLHFGNGTRLTVT.

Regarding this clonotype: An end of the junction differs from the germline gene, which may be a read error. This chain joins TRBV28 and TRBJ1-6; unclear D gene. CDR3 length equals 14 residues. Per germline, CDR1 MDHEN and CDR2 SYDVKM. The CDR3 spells CATSVSSYNSPLHF. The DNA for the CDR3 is TGTGCCACCAGTGTGAGCTCCTATAATTCACCCCTCCACTTT.

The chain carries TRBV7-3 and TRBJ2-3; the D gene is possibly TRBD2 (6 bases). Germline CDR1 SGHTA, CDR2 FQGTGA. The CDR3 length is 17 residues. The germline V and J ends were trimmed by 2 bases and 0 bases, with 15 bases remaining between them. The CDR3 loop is CASSLESTSRSTDTQYF. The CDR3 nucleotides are TGTGCCAGCAGCTTAGAGTCAACTAGCCGCAGCACAGATACGCAGTATTTT.

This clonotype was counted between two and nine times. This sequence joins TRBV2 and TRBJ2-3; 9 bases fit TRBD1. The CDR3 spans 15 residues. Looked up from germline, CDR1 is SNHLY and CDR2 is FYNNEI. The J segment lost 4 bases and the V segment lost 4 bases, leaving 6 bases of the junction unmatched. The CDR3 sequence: CASSVGTGSPDTQYF. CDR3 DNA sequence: TGTGCCAGCAGTGTGGGGACAGGGAGTCCAGATACGCAGTATTTT.

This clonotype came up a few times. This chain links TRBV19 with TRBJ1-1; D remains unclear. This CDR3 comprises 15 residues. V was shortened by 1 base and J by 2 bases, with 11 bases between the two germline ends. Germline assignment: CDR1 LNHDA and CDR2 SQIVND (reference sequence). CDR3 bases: TGTGCCAGTAGTATAGGTCAGGTGGTAAACACTGAAGCTTTCTTT. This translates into CASSIGQVVNTEAFF.

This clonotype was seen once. The CDR3 DNA reads TGCAGTGCGGGCGAGGGGGCACGGTATCAGCCCCAGCATTTT. Amino acids: CSAGEGARYQPQHF. The rearrangement uses TRBV20-1 and TRBJ1-5; 7 bases map to TRBD1. The CDR3 loop spans 14 amino acids. Germline values: CDR1 DFQATT, CDR2 SNEGSKA (reference sequence). Trimming at V came to 6 bases and at J to 5 bases, leaving 10 bases not matched to a gene.

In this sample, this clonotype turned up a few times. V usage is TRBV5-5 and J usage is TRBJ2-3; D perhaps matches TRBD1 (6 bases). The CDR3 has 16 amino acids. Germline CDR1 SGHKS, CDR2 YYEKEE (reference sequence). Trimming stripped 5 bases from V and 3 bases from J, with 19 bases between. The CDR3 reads CASRPGTGFFTDTQYF. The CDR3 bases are TGTGCCAGCAGGCCGGGAACAGGGTTCTTTACAGATACGCAGTATTTT.

CDR3 DNA: TGCAGTGCCGCAGACGGGGGGACCTACAATGAGCAGTTCTTC. Amino acid sequence: CSAADGGTYNEQFF. The V gene is TRBV20-1, the J gene TRBJ2-1; 7 bases match TRBD2. J gave up 2 bases and V 6 bases, and 7 bases lay outside the gene matches. This CDR3 is built from 14 residues. Germline V gene lookup returns CDR1 DFQATT and CDR2 SNEGSKA (reference sequence).

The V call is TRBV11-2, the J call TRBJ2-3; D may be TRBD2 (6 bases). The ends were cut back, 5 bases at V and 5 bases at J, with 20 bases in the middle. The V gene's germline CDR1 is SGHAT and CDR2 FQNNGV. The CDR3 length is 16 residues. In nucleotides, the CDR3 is TGTGCCAGCAGCCAGGGAGGCGGGGCCCCGGTAGATACGCAGTATTTT. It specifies CASSQGGGAPVDTQYF. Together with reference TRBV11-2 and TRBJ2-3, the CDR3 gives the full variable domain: EAGVAQSPRYKIIEKRQSVAFWCNPISGHATLYWYQQILGQGPKLLIQFQNNGVVDDSQLPKDRFSAERLKGVDSTLKIQPAKLEDSAVYLCASSQGGGAPVDTQYFGPGTRLTVL.

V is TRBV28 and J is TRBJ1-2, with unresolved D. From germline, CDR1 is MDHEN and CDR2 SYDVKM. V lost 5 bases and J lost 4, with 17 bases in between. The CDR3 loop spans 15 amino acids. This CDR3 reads CASSPPGRVSYGYTF. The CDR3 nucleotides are TGTGCCAGCAGTCCCCCCGGAAGAGTTAGCTATGGCTACACCTTC.

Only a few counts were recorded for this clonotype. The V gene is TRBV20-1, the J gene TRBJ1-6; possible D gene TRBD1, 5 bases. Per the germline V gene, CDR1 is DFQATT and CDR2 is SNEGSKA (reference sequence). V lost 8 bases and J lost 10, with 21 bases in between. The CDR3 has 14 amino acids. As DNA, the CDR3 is TGCAGTCTTGCTGGACTTCTTGGGGACTCACCCCTCCACTTT. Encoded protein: CSLAGLLGDSPLHF.

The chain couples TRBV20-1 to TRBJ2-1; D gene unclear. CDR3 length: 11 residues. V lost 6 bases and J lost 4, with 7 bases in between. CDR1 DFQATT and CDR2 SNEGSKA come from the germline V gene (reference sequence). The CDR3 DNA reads TGCAGTGCCAGGACGTACAATGAGCAGTTCTTC. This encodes CSARTYNEQFF.

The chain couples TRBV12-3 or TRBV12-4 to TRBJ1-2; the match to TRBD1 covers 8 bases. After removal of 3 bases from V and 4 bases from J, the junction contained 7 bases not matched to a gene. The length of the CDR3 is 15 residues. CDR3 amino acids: CASSLNSGQVYGYTF. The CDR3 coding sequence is TGTGCCAGCAGTTTGAACTCGGGACAGGTCTATGGCTACACCTTC.

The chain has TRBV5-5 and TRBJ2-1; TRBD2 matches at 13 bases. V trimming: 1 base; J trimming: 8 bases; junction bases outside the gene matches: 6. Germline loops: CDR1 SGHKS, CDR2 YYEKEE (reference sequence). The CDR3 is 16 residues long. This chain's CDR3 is CASSLITGLAGYEQFF. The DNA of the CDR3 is TGTGCCAGCAGCTTGATTACGGGACTAGCGGGGTATGAGCAGTTCTTC.

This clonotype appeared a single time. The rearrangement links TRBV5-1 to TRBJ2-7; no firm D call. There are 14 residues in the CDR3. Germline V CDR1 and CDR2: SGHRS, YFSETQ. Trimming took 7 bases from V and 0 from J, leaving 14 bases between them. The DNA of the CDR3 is TGCGCCAGCGGCGCGGCAGAGAACTCCTACGAGCAGTACTTC. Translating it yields CASGAAENSYEQYF.

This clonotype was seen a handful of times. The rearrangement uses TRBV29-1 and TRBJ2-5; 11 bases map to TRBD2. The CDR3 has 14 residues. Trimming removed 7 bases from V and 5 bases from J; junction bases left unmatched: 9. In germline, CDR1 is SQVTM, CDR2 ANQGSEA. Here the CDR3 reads CSARTSGGMETQYF. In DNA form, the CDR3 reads TGCAGCGCCCGAACTAGCGGGGGAATGGAGACCCAGTACTTC.

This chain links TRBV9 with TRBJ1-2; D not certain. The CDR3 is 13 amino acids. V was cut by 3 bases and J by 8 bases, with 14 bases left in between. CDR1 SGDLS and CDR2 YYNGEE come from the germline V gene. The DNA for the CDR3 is TGTGCCAGCAGCGGCAAGTCGTCCTGGGGCTACACCTTC. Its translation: CASSGKSSWGYTF.

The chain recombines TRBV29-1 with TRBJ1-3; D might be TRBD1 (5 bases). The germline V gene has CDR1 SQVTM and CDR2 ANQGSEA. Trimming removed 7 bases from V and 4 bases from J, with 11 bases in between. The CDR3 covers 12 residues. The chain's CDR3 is CSGGDRGNTIYF. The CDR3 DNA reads TGCAGCGGAGGGGACCGCGGAAACACCATATATTTT.

In nucleotides, the CDR3 is TGTGCCAGCAGCTTAGATGAGGGGCACACTGAAGCTTTCTTT. Protein product: CASSLDEGHTEAFF. The gene calls are TRBV7-9 and TRBJ1-1; maybe TRBD1 (5 bases). The CDR3 consists of 14 residues. Germline values: CDR1 SEHNR, CDR2 FQNEAQ (reference sequence). The germline V and J ends were trimmed by 1 base and 3 bases, with 9 bases remaining between them. Drawing the rest from reference TRBV7-9 and TRBJ1-1, the complete variable domain is DTGVSQNPRHKITKRGQNVTFRCDPISEHNRLYWYRQTLGQGPEFLTYFQNEAQLEKSRLLSDRFSAERPKGSFSTLEIQRTEQGDSAMYLCASSLDEGHTEAFFGQGTRLTVV.

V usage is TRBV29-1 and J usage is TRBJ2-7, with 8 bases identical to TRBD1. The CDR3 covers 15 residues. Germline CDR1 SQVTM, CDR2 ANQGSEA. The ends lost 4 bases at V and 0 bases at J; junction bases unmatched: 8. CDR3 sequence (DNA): TGCAGCGTTGGTCCCCGACAGGGGAGCTCCTACGAGCAGTACTTC. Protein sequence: CSVGPRQGSSYEQYF.

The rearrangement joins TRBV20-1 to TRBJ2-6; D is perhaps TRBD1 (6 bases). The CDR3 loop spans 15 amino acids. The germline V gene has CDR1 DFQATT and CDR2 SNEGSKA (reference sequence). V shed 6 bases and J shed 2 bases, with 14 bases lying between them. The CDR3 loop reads CSANVRGPGANVLTF. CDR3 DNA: TGCAGTGCAAACGTCAGGGGCCCTGGGGCCAACGTCCTGACTTTC.